These 10 T cell receptor beta chains were sequenced from one sample in a study of T cells and Merkel cell carcinoma outcomes. Repertoires were generated with immunoSEQ multiplex PCR, while TCRdb's copy carries only in-frame clones and drops some. Among roughly 7,000 clones, 90% were seen once, and the ten largest hold about 3%. The sequenced sample consisted of tumor tissue from Merkel cell carcinoma. These receptors all come from a human donor with Merkel cell carcinoma.

This sequence joins TRBV19 and TRBJ1-2; no clear D. From germline, CDR1 is LNHDA and CDR2 SQIVND (reference sequence). CDR3 size: 13 residues. V lost 7 bases, J lost 8 bases, and 17 bases lay in between. CDR3 in amino acids: CASTELGSRGYTF. The CDR3 DNA follows: TGTGCCAGTACCGAGCTGGGAAGTAGAGGCTACACCTTC.

The rearrangement uses TRBV4-1 and TRBJ1-5; 9 nucleotides align to TRBD1. The CDR3 extends over 15 amino acids. Germline CDR1 reads MGHRA; CDR2 reads YSYEKL. V was pared by 4 bases and J by 1 base, with 2 bases of the junction left unmatched. The CDR3 DNA is TGCGCCAGCAGCCGGGACAGGGTCAGCAATCAGCCCCAGCATTTT. Translating gives CASSRDRVSNQPQHF.

The rearrangement uses TRBV6-1 and TRBJ1-4; weak D call: TRBD1 (5 bases). Germline CDR1 and CDR2: MNHNS and SASEGT. The V end lost 4 bases, the J end lost 8 bases, and 14 bases lay between the germline ends. The CDR3 covers 14 residues. CDR3 sequence (DNA): TGTGCCAGCAGTGTGGACACCAAACCAGAAAAACTGTTTTTT. This encodes CASSVDTKPEKLFF.

The rearrangement joins TRBV4-1 to TRBJ2-5, with 11 bases matching TRBD1. The germline CDR1 and CDR2 sequences are MGHRA and YSYEKL. V was clipped by 4 bases and J by 0 bases; unmatched bases: 4. This CDR3 comprises 16 residues. CDR3 in amino acids: CASSPGDRGYQETQYF. CDR3 coding DNA: TGCGCCAGCAGCCCTGGGGACAGGGGGTACCAAGAGACCCAGTACTTC.

This clone has just one count. The V call is TRBV19, the J call TRBJ1-5, with 12 nucleotides matching TRBD1. V was clipped by 6 bases and J by 5 bases; unmatched bases: 5. The CDR3 has 15 amino acids. Germline V lookup: CDR1 LNHDA, CDR2 SQIVND (reference sequence). The CDR3: CASRTGTGGHQPQHF. CDR3 DNA: TGTGCCAGTAGAACCGGGACAGGGGGCCATCAGCCCCAGCATTTT.

V is TRBV30 and J is TRBJ2-1; D ambiguous. Germline V gene sequence: CDR1 GTSNPN, CDR2 SVGIG (reference sequence). There are 15 residues in the CDR3. The V end lost 0 bases, the J end lost 6 bases, and 15 bases lay between the germline ends. The CDR3 spells CAWSVGGLPGNEQFF. DNA for the CDR3: TGTGCCTGGAGTGTTGGTGGCCTTCCCGGCAATGAGCAGTTCTTC.

The chain links TRBV19 to TRBJ1-2, with a possible D match to TRBD1 (6 bases). The germline V gene has CDR1 LNHDA and CDR2 SQIVND (reference sequence). This CDR3 has 15 residues. Trimming cost V 5 bases and J 0 bases, with 13 bases left between them. The CDR3 nucleotides are TGTGCCAGTAGTGGACAGTCCTTAGCTAACTATGGCTACACCTTC. This sequence encodes CASSGQSLANYGYTF. Full variable domain (rest looked up from reference TRBV19 and TRBJ1-2): DGGITQSPKYLFRKEGQNVTLSCEQNLNHDAMYWYRQDPGQGLRLIYYSQIVNDFQKGDIAEGYSVSREKKESFPLTVTSAQKNPTAFYLCASSGQSLANYGYTFGSGTRLTVV.

This chain uses TRBV4-2 with TRBJ2-5, with unresolved D. Trimming took off 0 bases at V and 7 bases at J, with 9 bases between the two ends. Per germline, CDR1 LGHNA and CDR2 YNFKEQ. The CDR3 is 13 residues long. The CDR3 DNA reads as TGTGCCAGCAGCCAAGAGACGTCAGGGACCCAGTACTTC. As protein: CASSQETSGTQYF.

The J gene is TRBJ1-2, the V gene TRBV9, with D perhaps matching TRBD1 (6 bases). Germline V gene lookup returns CDR1 SGDLS and CDR2 YYNGEE. This CDR3 contains 17 residues. V dropped 5 bases and J dropped 2 bases, with 22 bases sitting between them. CDR3 sequence (DNA): TGTGCCAGCAGAGGGGGGGGCGAGAAGGAAAGAAACTATGGCTACACCTTC. It yields the protein CASRGGGEKERNYGYTF.

As DNA, the CDR3 is TGTGCCACCAGCAGAGATAGGGACCAGGAATGGTCGAATGAGCAGTTCTTC. This codes for CATSRDRDQEWSNEQFF. The chain joins TRBV15 to TRBJ2-1; possibly TRBD1 or TRBD2 for D (5 bases each). The CDR3 is made up of 17 amino acids. V shed 0 bases and J shed 7 bases, with 19 bases lying between them. Germline V gene sequence: CDR1 LNHNV, CDR2 YYDKDF (reference sequence).